This TCR beta chain was sequenced in a study of blood T cell repertoires in COVID-19. On the study more broadly: Italy, Spain and the United States were the sources of the convalescent and acute COVID-19 samples. Sample material is recorded as cDNA or gDNA derived from T cells, B-cell-depleted T cells, or PBMCs.

The CDR3 loop spans 14 amino acids. Per germline, CDR1 LNHDA and CDR2 SQIVND (reference sequence). V trimming: 9 bases; J trimming: 6 bases; junction bases outside the gene matches: 9. In the source study's methods: Researchers report that nucleated cell counts were estimated from reference gene primer amplification. The protocol was immunoSEQ multiplex PCR, while the TCRdb copy is restricted to in-frame clones and leaves out a portion. V and J calls and clone size are copied from that table; D and trimming were computed from the DNA. Of some 250,000 clones listed, about four fifths are singletons. This clone was picked up a small number of times.

The sequence was collected from a woman aged 18 to 35 with acute or convalescent COVID-19. This chain links TRBV19 with TRBJ2-1; TRBD2 matches 9 bases. Sequenced: peripheral blood. The CDR3 DNA follows: TGTGCCAGCTTAGCGGGAGTTCTTTCCAATGAGCAGTTCTTC. Protein sequence: CASLAGVLSNEQFF.